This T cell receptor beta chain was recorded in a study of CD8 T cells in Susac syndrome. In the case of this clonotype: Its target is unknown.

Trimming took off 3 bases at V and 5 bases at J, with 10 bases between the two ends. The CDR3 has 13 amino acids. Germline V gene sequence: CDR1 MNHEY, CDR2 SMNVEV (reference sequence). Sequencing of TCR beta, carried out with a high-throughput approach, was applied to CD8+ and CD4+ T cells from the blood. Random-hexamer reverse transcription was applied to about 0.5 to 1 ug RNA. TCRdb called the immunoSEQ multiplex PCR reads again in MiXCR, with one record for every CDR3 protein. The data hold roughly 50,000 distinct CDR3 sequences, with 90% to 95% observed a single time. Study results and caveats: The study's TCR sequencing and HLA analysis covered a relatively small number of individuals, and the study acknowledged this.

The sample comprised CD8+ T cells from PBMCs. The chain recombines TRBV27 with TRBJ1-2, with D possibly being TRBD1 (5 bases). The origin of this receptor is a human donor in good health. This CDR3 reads CASSLGVGYGYTF. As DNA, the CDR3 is TGTGCCAGCAGTTTGGGGGTGGGGTATGGCTACACCTTC.